The 28 T cell receptor beta chains presented below share a single source sample, sequenced in a study of T-cell memory formation after mild COVID-19. MiXCR, run by TCRdb on the 5' RACE reads, gives a single entry per CDR3 protein. The profile shows around 250,000 distinct CDR3 sequences, over 15% of them singletons. The sample taken for sequencing was PBMCs or a T cell subset sorted from them (not recorded which). All receptors derive from a man younger than 35 who had mild COVID-19 (a few samples of this study predate the infection). Cell type and time point are not known.

This clonotype came up a few times. The rearrangement uses TRBV5-1 and TRBJ2-7; 9 nucleotides align to TRBD2. This CDR3 contains 14 residues. CDR1 SGHRS and CDR2 YFSETQ come from the germline V gene. Trimming cost V 4 bases and J 3 bases; bases outside gene matches: 5. The CDR3 sequence is CASSHLTSGYEQYF. In DNA, the CDR3 is TGCGCCAGCAGCCACCTGACTAGCGGCTACGAGCAGTACTTC.

The chain is built from TRBV28 and TRBJ1-2; D might be TRBD1 (5 bases). Deletions cut 7 bases from V and 6 bases from J, with 18 bases between. The CDR3 covers 14 residues. Germline values: CDR1 MDHEN, CDR2 SYDVKM. CDR3 protein: CASTSKGTSDGYTF. The CDR3 DNA reads TGTGCCAGCACCTCGAAGGGGACTTCTGATGGCTACACCTTC.

This clonotype was seen more than once but under ten times. The rearrangement links TRBV12-3 or TRBV12-4 to TRBJ2-5; TRBD2 agrees at 8 bases. With V trimmed by 1 base and J by 4 bases, 8 bases remained unmatched. CDR3 length equals 16 residues. This chain's CDR3 is CASSLDHRGLAETQYF. CDR3 coding DNA: TGTGCCAGCAGTTTAGACCACCGTGGACTAGCAGAGACCCAGTACTTC.

This clonotype was detected a few times. DNA for the CDR3: TGTGCCACCAGTGACCCGACGGTGAACACCGGGGAGCTGTTTTTT. Its protein product is CATSDPTVNTGELFF. The chain has TRBV24-1 and TRBJ2-2; D is undetermined. The CDR3 consists of 15 residues. V was cut by 4 bases and J by 1 base, with 9 bases left in between. CDR1 KGHDR and CDR2 SFDVKD come from the germline V gene.

The chain employs TRBV29-1 and TRBJ1-1; D remains ambiguous. Looked up from germline, CDR1 is SQVTM and CDR2 is ANQGSEA. The CDR3 runs to 14 residues. V was cut by 3 bases and J by 4 bases, with 15 bases left in between. For the CDR3, the DNA is TGCAGCGTTGATTCGGATATAACGGGCACTGAAGCTTTCTTT. Translation gives CSVDSDITGTEAFF.

This clonotype occurred a few times. The chain carries TRBV14 and TRBJ2-1, with TRBD1 matching over 9 bases. The CDR3 consists of 14 residues. J was trimmed by 12 bases and V by 2 bases; bases with no gene match: 8. Germline V gives CDR1 SGHDN, CDR2 FVKESK. The CDR3 DNA reads as TGTGCCAGCAGCCAAACTAACCCGGGACAGGGGCAGTTCTTC. It is translated as CASSQTNPGQGQFF.

The rearrangement links TRBV5-1 to TRBJ2-5, with a tentative D call TRBD1 (5 bases). V was cut by 4 bases and J by 5 bases, with 12 bases left in between. CDR3 length: 13 residues. CDR1 is SGHRS, CDR2 YFSETQ, per germline. The CDR3 sequence: CASSGVQAETQYF. The CDR3 nucleotides are TGCGCCAGCAGCGGTGTACAGGCGGAGACCCAGTACTTC.

This clonotype was counted a few times. The CDR3 nucleotides are TGCGCCAGCAGCCCCGAGGAGGGGGTCGAGTACAATGAGCAGTTCTTC. Protein product: CASSPEEGVEYNEQFF. The gene calls are TRBV4-1 and TRBJ2-1; D possibly uses TRBD1 or TRBD2 (6 bases each). Trimming stripped 4 bases from V and 4 bases from J, with 17 bases between. Germline CDR1 and CDR2: MGHRA and YSYEKL. The CDR3 is 16 residues long.

This chain links TRBV20-1 with TRBJ2-7; possibly TRBD2 for D (5 bases). Germline values: CDR1 DFQATT, CDR2 SNEGSKA (reference sequence). CDR3 size: 13 residues. V gave up 2 bases and J gave up 2 bases, with 10 bases separating them. The CDR3 DNA sequence: TGCAGTGCTAGATCGAGGGTCACCTACGAGCAGTACGTC. The encoded protein is CSARSRVTYEQYV.

The rearrangement joins TRBV27 to TRBJ2-3; possible D gene TRBD2, 6 bases. The germline V gene encodes CDR1 MNHEY and CDR2 SMNVEV (reference sequence). V was cut by 4 bases and J by 3 bases, with 26 bases left in between. The CDR3 extends over 19 amino acids. The CDR3 nucleotides are TGTGCCAGCAGTTACAGTAGGCTAGCGCATCCAGCTGGTACAGATACGCAGTATTTT. Protein: CASSYSRLAHPAGTDTQYF.

In this sample, this clonotype turned up a few times. This sequence joins TRBV7-2 and TRBJ2-2; a weak D match, TRBD1 (6 bases). Trimming cost V 3 bases and J 0 bases, with 20 bases left between them. Germline V gene data show CDR1 as SGHTA and CDR2 as FQGNSA. This CDR3 has 19 amino acids. CDR3 in DNA: TGTGCCAGCAGCTTCCGGAGAGGGGACATGACTTCGAACACCGGGGAGCTGTTTTTT. It yields the protein CASSFRRGDMTSNTGELFF.

The sample holds a few counts of this clonotype. V and J are TRBV20-1 and TRBJ1-1; perhaps TRBD1 as D (6 bases). Between the trimmed V and J ends, which lost 3 bases and 0 bases, there was a span of 11 bases. Germline CDR1 is DFQATT and CDR2 is SNEGSKA (reference sequence). This CDR3 has 14 residues. As DNA, the CDR3 is TGCAGTGCTAGCCCGGGACACTTGAACACTGAAGCTTTCTTT. Translating it yields CSASPGHLNTEAFF.

This rearrangement joins TRBV7-6 to TRBJ2-2, with D perhaps TRBD2 (7 bases). This CDR3 has 15 residues. The germline V and J ends were trimmed by 4 bases and 6 bases, with 15 bases remaining between them. The germline CDR1 and CDR2 sequences are SGHVS and FNYEAQ. The CDR3 sequence is CASSSVRGAPGELFF. DNA for the CDR3: TGTGCCAGCAGCTCTGTCCGGGGGGCCCCCGGGGAGCTGTTTTTT.

V is TRBV20-1 and J is TRBJ2-3, with a tentative D call TRBD1 (5 bases). The CDR3 consists of 12 residues. V was clipped by 0 bases and J by 5 bases, with 6 bases between them. Germline CDR1 reads DFQATT; CDR2 reads SNEGSKA (reference sequence). Here the CDR3 reads CSARDRGDTQYF. In DNA form, the CDR3 reads TGCAGTGCTAGAGATAGGGGAGATACGCAGTATTTT.

CDR3 DNA sequence: TGTGCCAGCAGTCGTACCGGGGGGGCACGCGAGCAGTACTTC. It yields the protein CASSRTGGAREQYF. The gene calls are TRBV12-3 or TRBV12-4 and TRBJ2-7, with TRBD2 matching over 8 bases. The V segment lost 5 bases and the J segment 6 bases; nucleotides outside the gene matches: 9. The CDR3 runs to 14 residues.

Turning to this clonotype: Because the CDR3 is missing its conserved closing phenylalanine or tryptophan, this is likely a read error. The genes are TRBV5-1 and TRBJ1-1; no firm D call. V was pared by 0 bases and J by 2 bases, with 5 bases between. CDR1 and CDR2 from the germline V gene are SGHRS and YFSETQ. CDR3 length equals 13 residues. CDR3 DNA sequence: TGCGCCAGCAGCTTGGAAGTTAACACTGAAGCTTTCATT. Amino acids: CASSLEVNTEAFI.

In this sample, this clonotype turned up many times. The CDR3 carries no conserved terminal phenylalanine or tryptophan, so it likely arises from a read error. The DNA is omitted, as the CDR3 cannot be located on it reliably, and the CDR3 follows TCRdb's listing. The chain has TRBV29-1 and TRBJ2-3; the DNA was not used to check the table's D call, TRBD2. The CDR3 sequence runs 11 residues, both termini included. CDR1 is SQVTM, CDR2 ANQGSEA, per germline. CDR3 in amino acids: CSVDGLAGGLS.

This clonotype came up a few times. This rearrangement joins TRBV12-3 or TRBV12-4 to TRBJ2-7; D is possibly TRBD1 (5 bases). The CDR3 is made up of 13 amino acids. Trimming removed 4 bases from V and 7 bases from J, with 14 bases in between. CDR3 nucleotide sequence: TGTGCCAGCAGTTCTCTAGGGGCTGGGGAGCAGTACTTC. It is translated as CASSSLGAGEQYF.

This clonotype has a count of ten or more. The chain recombines TRBV20-1 with TRBJ1-5, with D perhaps matching TRBD1 (6 bases). CDR1 is DFQATT and CDR2 is SNEGSKA in the germline V gene (reference sequence). This CDR3 is built from 13 residues. Between the trimmed V and J ends, which lost 5 bases and 7 bases, there was a span of 15 bases. The CDR3 DNA follows: TGCAGTGCTTCACAGGGTCCGGGCCAGCCCCAGCATTTT. The encoded protein is CSASQGPGQPQHF.

In nucleotides, the CDR3 is TGTGCCAGCAGCCAAGTCGATTTACAGGGGAAGGGGAACACTGAAGCTTTCTTT. Protein: CASSQVDLQGKGNTEAFF. The genes are TRBV14 and TRBJ1-1; 7 bases fit TRBD1. The CDR3 sequence is 18 residues long. V lost 1 base and J lost 1; bases outside the gene matches: 12. Looked up from germline, CDR1 is SGHDN and CDR2 is FVKESK.

This clonotype was observed a few times. The gene calls are TRBV5-1 and TRBJ2-1; TRBD2 aligns across 11 bases. Germline CDR1 SGHRS, CDR2 YFSETQ. V trimming: 4 bases; J trimming: 8 bases; junction bases outside the gene matches: 8. This CDR3 is 15 amino acids long. The CDR3 DNA is TGCGCCAGCAGCCCTTTAGCGGGGGGGCAGTATGAGCAGTTCTTC. This codes for CASSPLAGGQYEQFF. Supplemented by reference TRBV5-1 and TRBJ2-1, the full variable domain reads KAGVTQTPRYLIKTRGQQVTLSCSPISGHRSVSWYQQTPGQGLQFLFEYFSETQRNKGNFPGRFSGRQFSNSRSEMNVSTLELGDSALYLCASSPLAGGQYEQFFGPGTRLTVL.

The chain couples TRBV15 to TRBJ2-5, with D possibly TRBD2 on 5 matching bases. V was clipped by 0 bases and J by 2 bases, with 10 bases between them. The germline V gene encodes CDR1 LNHNV and CDR2 YYDKDF (reference sequence). The CDR3 length is 15 residues. The chain's CDR3 is CATSRDTSGQETQYF. CDR3 DNA sequence: TGTGCCACCAGCAGAGATACCTCGGGACAAGAGACCCAGTACTTC.

For the CDR3, the DNA is TGTGCCAGCAGCGTAGACGGGCTAGCTCTGGACGAGCAGTACTTC. It codes for CASSVDGLALDEQYF. This chain links TRBV9 with TRBJ2-7, with a possible D match to TRBD2 (5 bases). This CDR3 region has 15 residues. With 0 bases removed from V and 5 bases from J, the gap between germline ends came to 15 bases. Germline values: CDR1 SGDLS, CDR2 YYNGEE.

This chain uses TRBV21-1 with TRBJ2-7; the tabulated D call, TRBD1, remains unverified against the DNA. TRBV21-1 is termed a pseudogene. This CDR3 is 13 amino acids long. Written as DNA, the CDR3 is TGTGCCAGCGGAAGGGACAGGGGCTACGAGCAGTACGTC. Translation: CASGRDRGYEQYV.

This clonotype was counted only a few times. The chain combines TRBV7-6 with TRBJ2-2, with TRBD1 identical over 8 bases. This CDR3 has 14 residues. V shed 5 bases, J shed 3 bases, and the junction held 2 bases outside the gene matches. Germline CDR1 SGHVS, CDR2 FNYEAQ. The CDR3 region has the DNA TGTGCCAGCAGCGAGGACAGGGACACCGGGGAGCTGTTTTTT. Protein: CASSEDRDTGELFF.

This clonotype was seen only a few times. This chain joins TRBV4-1 and TRBJ1-4, with D possibly TRBD1 on 5 matching bases. This CDR3 is 16 amino acids long. V was clipped by 5 bases and J by 2 bases, with 15 bases between them. Per germline, CDR1 MGHRA and CDR2 YSYEKL. The CDR3 reads CASSSGGDPTNEKLFF. The CDR3 coding sequence is TGCGCCAGCAGCTCTGGGGGGGATCCCACTAATGAAAAACTGTTTTTT.

This clonotype turned up a few times. This sequence joins TRBV7-2 and TRBJ2-7; weak D call: TRBD1 (6 bases). Germline assignment: CDR1 SGHTA and CDR2 FQGNSA. V was shortened by 5 bases and J by 0 bases, with 14 bases between the two germline ends. This CDR3 has 15 residues. CDR3 nucleotide sequence: TGTGCCAGCAGCCTCGACAGGAGCTCCTCCTACGAGCAGTACTTC. Its protein is CASSLDRSSSYEQYF.

The rearrangement links TRBV29-1 to TRBJ2-5; 8 bases match TRBD1. V shed 3 bases and J 5 bases; nucleotides not matched to a gene: 5. This CDR3 is built from 13 residues. The germline gives CDR1 SQVTM, CDR2 ANQGSEA. The CDR3 region has the DNA TGCAGCGTTGAGACACAGGGGGTCGAGACCCAGTACTTC. It yields the protein CSVETQGVETQYF.